Included here is one T cell receptor beta chain sequence, with context. No antigen is known for it. This CDR3 is 14 amino acids long. From germline, CDR1 is MNHEY and CDR2 SVGAGI. J lost 5 bases, V lost 6 bases, and 6 bases had no gene match. The data are from a study of cytomegalovirus exposure and HLA in healthy donors. About the research overall: Early on, a data release was issued that held approximately 78 million unique TCRs from HLA-typed donors. Study-wide findings and caveats: A later analysis linked 15,000 to 20,000 TCR beta sequences to HLA alleles at 0.05 false discovery rate. Available immune exposure information covered CMV serostatus only.

The primer mix had 60 Vbeta and 13 Jbeta primers. In the authors' methods: Some 9.9 million of 80 million or so unique TCR beta chains were shared, per a later count. Sequencing used immunoSEQ multiplex PCR; TCRdb keeps in-frame clones, though not all of them. Clonal size and the V and J genes are those of that table, whereas D and trimming came from the DNA. The sample shows approximately 140,000 clones, around 83% of them seen only once. This sequence originates from a man aged 50 to 60 in good health and CMV-seronegative. The specimen was PBMCs. V is TRBV6-5 and J is TRBJ2-7; 11 nucleotides align to TRBD2. DNA of the CDR3: TGTGCCAGCAGGAATAGCGGGGGGGCGGACGAGCAGTACTTC. Its protein is CASRNSGGADEQYF.